Given below is one T cell receptor beta chain in context. Its antigen is not identified. Each TCR library used about 3,200 ng of total RNA. TCRdb reprocessed the 5' RACE reads, with one entry per CDR3 protein and no DNA. Listed are 330,000 or so distinct CDR3 sequences; around 2% falls within the top ten. The draw for each donor consisted of a single 2.5 ml blood sample. The sample originates from a study of monozygotic twins with inflammatory bowel disease. Study-wide results and limits: For IBD, no single strong associated signal or clonotype was supported.

What was sequenced was blood. The clonotype was recovered from a human donor with ulcerative colitis or Crohn's disease, or a healthy co-twin of an affected twin (not recorded which).

This chain's CDR3 is CSTSRGSTGELFF. J is TRBJ2-2 and V is TRBV20-1; as DNA is missing, the TRBD1 call by TCRdb cannot be tested. CDR1 DFQATT and CDR2 SNEGSKA come from the germline V gene (reference sequence). CDR3 length: 13 residues.